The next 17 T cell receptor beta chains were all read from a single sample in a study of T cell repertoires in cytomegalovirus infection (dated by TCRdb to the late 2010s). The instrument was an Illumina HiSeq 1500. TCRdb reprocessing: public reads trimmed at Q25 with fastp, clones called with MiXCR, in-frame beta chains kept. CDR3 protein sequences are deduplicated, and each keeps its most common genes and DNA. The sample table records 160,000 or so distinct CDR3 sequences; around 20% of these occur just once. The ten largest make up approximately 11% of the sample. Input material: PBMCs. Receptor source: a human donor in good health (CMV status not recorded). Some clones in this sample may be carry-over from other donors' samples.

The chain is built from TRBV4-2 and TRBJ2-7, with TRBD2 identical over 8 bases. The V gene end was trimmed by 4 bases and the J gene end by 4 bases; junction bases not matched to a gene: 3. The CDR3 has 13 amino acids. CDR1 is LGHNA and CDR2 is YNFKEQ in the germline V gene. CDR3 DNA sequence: TGTGCCAGCAGCCCGACTAGCGAGTACGAGCAGTACTTC. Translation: CASSPTSEYEQYF.

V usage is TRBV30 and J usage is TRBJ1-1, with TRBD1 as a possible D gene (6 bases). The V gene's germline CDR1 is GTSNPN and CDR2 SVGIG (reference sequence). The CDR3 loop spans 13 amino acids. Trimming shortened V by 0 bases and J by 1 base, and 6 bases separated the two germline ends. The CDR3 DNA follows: TGTGCCTGGAGTGTACAGGGGAACACTGAAGCTTTCTTT. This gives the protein CAWSVQGNTEAFF.

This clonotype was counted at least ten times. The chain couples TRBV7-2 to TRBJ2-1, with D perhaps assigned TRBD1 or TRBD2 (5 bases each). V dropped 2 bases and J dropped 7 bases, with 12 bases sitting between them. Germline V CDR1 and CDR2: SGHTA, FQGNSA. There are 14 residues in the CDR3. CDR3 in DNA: TGTGCCAGCAGCTTATGGGTTGGGGGTAATGAGCAGTTCTTC. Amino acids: CASSLWVGGNEQFF.

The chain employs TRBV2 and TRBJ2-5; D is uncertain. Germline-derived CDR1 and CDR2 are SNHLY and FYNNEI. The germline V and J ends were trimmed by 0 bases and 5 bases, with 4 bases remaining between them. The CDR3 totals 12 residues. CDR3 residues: CASSEAPETQYF. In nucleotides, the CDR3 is TGTGCCAGCAGTGAAGCGCCGGAGACCCAGTACTTC.

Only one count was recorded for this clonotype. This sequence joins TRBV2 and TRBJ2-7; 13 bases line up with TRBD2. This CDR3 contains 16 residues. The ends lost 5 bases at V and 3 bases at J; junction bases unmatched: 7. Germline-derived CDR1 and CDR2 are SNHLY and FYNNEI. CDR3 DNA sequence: TGTGCCAGCAGTATCCCGGGACTAGCGGGATACTACGAGCAGTACTTC. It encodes CASSIPGLAGYYEQYF.

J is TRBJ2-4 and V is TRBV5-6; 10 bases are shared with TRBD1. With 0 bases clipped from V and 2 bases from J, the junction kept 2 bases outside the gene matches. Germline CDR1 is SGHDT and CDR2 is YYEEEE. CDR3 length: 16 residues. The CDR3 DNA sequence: TGTGCCAGCAGCTTGGGACAGGGGGCAACCAAAAACATTCAGTACTTC. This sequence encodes CASSLGQGATKNIQYF.

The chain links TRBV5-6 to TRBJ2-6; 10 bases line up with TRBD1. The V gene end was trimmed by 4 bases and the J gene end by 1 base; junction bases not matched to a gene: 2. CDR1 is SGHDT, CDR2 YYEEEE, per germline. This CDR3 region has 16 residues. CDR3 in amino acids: CASSTDRGSGANVLTF. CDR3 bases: TGTGCCAGCAGCACGGACAGGGGGTCTGGGGCCAACGTCCTGACTTTC.

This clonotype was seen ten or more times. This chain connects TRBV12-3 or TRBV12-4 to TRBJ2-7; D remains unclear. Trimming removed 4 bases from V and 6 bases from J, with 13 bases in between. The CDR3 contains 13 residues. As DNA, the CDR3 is TGTGCCAGCAGTTCCAACCGGTGGGCCGAGCAGTACTTC. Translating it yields CASSSNRWAEQYF.

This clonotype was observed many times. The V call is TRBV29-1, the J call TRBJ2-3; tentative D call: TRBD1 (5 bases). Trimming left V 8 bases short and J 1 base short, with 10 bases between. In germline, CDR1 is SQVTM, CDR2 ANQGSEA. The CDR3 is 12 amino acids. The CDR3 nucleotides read TGCAGCCTCAGGGAACGCACAGATACGCAGTATTTT. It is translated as CSLRERTDTQYF.

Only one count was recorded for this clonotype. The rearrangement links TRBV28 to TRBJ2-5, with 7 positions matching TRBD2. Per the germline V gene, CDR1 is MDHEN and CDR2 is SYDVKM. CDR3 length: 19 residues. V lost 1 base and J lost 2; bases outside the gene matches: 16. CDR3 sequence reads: CASSLFLLAGRQGQETQYF. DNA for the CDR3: TGTGCCAGCAGTTTATTTTTGTTAGCGGGCAGACAAGGGCAAGAGACCCAGTACTTC.

The CDR3 region has the DNA TGTGCCACCAGCAGAGATCTCATAATGGGGTCTGGGGCCAACGTCCTGACTTTC. Protein: CATSRDLIMGSGANVLTF. The chain joins TRBV15 to TRBJ2-6, with D unclear. This CDR3 is 18 amino acids long. Germline CDR1 is LNHNV and CDR2 is YYDKDF (reference sequence). V lost 0 bases to trimming and J lost 1 base, with 13 bases between them.

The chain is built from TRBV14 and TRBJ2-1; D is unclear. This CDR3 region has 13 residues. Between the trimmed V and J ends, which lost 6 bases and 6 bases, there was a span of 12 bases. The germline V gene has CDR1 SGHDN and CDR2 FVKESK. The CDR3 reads CASSYSVSNEQFF. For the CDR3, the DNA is TGTGCCAGCAGTTATTCGGTCTCCAATGAGCAGTTCTTC. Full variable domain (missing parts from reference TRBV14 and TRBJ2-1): EAGVTQFPSHSVIEKGQTVTLRCDPISGHDNLYWYRRVMGKEIKFLLHFVKESKQDESGMPNNRFLAERTGGTYSTLKVQPAELEDSGVYFCASSYSVSNEQFFGPGTRLTVL.

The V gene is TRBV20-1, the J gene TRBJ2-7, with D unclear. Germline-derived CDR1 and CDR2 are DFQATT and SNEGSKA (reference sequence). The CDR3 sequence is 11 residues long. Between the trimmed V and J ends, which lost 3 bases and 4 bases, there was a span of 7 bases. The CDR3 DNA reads TGCAGTGCTAGCGGGCTATACGAGCAGTACTTC. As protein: CSASGLYEQYF.

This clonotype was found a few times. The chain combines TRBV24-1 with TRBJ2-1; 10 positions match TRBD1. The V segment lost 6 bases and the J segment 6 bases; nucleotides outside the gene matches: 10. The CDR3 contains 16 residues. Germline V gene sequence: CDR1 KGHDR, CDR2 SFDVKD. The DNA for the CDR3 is TGTGCCACCAGTCTCCCCGGGACAGGGGCAGGCAATGAGCAGTTCTTC. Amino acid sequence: CATSLPGTGAGNEQFF.

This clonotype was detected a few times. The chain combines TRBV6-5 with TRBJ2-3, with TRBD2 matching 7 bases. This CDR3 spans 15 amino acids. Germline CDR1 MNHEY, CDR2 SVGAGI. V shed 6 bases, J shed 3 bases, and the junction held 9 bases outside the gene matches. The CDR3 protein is CASSSTSDSTDTQYF. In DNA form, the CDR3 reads TGTGCCAGCAGCTCAACTAGCGACTCAACAGATACGCAGTATTTT.

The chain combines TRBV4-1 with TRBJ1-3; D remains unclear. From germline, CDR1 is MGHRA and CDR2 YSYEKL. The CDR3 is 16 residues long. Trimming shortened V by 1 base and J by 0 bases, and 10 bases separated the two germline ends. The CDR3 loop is CASSQVFLTSGNTIYF. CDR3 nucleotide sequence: TGCGCCAGCAGCCAAGTCTTCCTGACCTCTGGAAACACCATATATTTT.

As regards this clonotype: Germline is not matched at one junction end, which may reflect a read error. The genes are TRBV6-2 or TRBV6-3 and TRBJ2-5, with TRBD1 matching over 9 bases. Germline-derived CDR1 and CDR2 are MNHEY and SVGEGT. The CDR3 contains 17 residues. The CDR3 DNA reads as TGTTCCAGCAGTTCCCGTCGGGACAGGGCGCGAGAGGAGACCCAGTACTTC. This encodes CSSSSRRDRAREETQYF.